One sample yielded the 27 T cell receptor beta chains listed below, sequenced in a study of CD8 T cells in ankylosing spondylitis. TCRdb itself ran the 5' RACE reads through MiXCR, one entry per CDR3 protein. This sample yields approximately 400,000 distinct CDR3 sequences, of which roughly 15% are seen a single time; approximately 1% belongs to the top ten. Overall study results and limits: There was a TCR beta motif, made of eight highly homologous variants, that appeared characteristic of ankylosing spondylitis blood.

Their specific antigens are unknown. The sequenced sample was blood, either unsorted or a sorted T cell fraction (not recorded which). The source of these receptors is a male donor with ankylosing spondylitis.

At least ten counts were recorded for this clonotype. The J gene is TRBJ1-1, the V gene TRBV6-1; tentative D call: TRBD1 (5 bases). V was trimmed by 6 bases and J by 0 bases, leaving 8 bases between them. Per germline, CDR1 MNHNS and CDR2 SASEGT. The CDR3 spans 13 residues. As DNA, the CDR3 is TGTGCCAGCAGCGCGACAGTGAACACTGAAGCTTTCTTT. Translating gives CASSATVNTEAFF.

The CDR3 DNA sequence: TGCAGCGTTCGGACTAGTCGTACCGGGGAGCTGTTTTTT. Translated: CSVRTSRTGELFF. V is TRBV29-1 and J is TRBJ2-2, with TRBD2 identical over 7 bases. CDR3 length equals 13 residues. Trimming cost V 5 bases and J 5 bases; bases outside gene matches: 5. Germline CDR1 and CDR2: SQVTM and ANQGSEA.

The chain combines TRBV7-9 with TRBJ1-2; D not resolved. V was trimmed by 2 bases and J by 8 bases, leaving 12 bases between them. Germline-derived CDR1 and CDR2 are SEHNR and FQNEAQ (reference sequence). The CDR3 length is 13 residues. CDR3 residues: CASSLSSGEGYTF. The CDR3 DNA sequence: TGTGCCAGCAGCTTATCGTCCGGGGAAGGCTACACCTTC.

V and J are TRBV11-2 and TRBJ1-2, with D unresolved. The CDR3 loop spans 13 amino acids. The V gene's germline CDR1 is SGHAT and CDR2 FQNNGV. V was shortened by 5 bases and J by 7 bases, with 14 bases between the two germline ends. CDR3 DNA sequence: TGTGCCAGCAGCGTTAGTTCTCTGGGTGGCTACACCTTC. This translates into CASSVSSLGGYTF.

This chain links TRBV7-2 with TRBJ2-1; weak D call: TRBD2 (6 bases). The CDR3 has 14 amino acids. Trimming took 2 bases from V and 8 from J, leaving 13 bases between them. In germline, CDR1 is SGHTA, CDR2 FQGNSA. This chain's CDR3 is CASSLQSGSDEQFF. CDR3 coding DNA: TGTGCCAGCAGCTTACAGAGCGGGTCCGATGAGCAGTTCTTC.

The CDR3: CASSPSGLPYEQYF. CDR3 nucleotides: TGCGCCAGCAGCCCGAGCGGGCTTCCCTACGAGCAGTACTTC. V usage is TRBV5-1 and J usage is TRBJ2-7; possible D gene TRBD2, 6 bases. The CDR3 has 14 amino acids. The germline V gene encodes CDR1 SGHRS and CDR2 YFSETQ. V dropped 4 bases and J dropped 2 bases, with 13 bases sitting between them.

This chain's CDR3 is CASPGGVPRGNPEAFF. For the CDR3, the DNA is TGTGCCAGCCCCGGGGGGGTTCCGAGGGGAAATCCTGAAGCTTTCTTT. This chain connects TRBV25-1 to TRBJ1-1, with D possibly matching TRBD1 (5 bases). The CDR3 is 16 amino acids. Germline-derived CDR1 and CDR2 are MGHDK and SYGVNS. V lost 8 bases and J lost 6, with 25 bases in between.

The rearrangement uses TRBV28 and TRBJ1-5, with D possibly being TRBD1 (6 bases). Per germline, CDR1 MDHEN and CDR2 SYDVKM. The CDR3 is made up of 16 amino acids. The V end lost 4 bases, the J end lost 2 bases, and 15 bases lay between the germline ends. The CDR3 DNA reads TGTGCCAGCAGTTCCTTGGCAGGGGCGCGCAATCAGCCCCAGCATTTT. As protein: CASSSLAGARNQPQHF.

V and J are TRBV2 and TRBJ2-1; maybe TRBD2 (6 bases). The CDR3 spans 15 residues. Germline CDR1 is SNHLY and CDR2 is FYNNEI. V lost 3 bases to trimming and J lost 2 bases, with 11 bases between them. CDR3 nucleotide sequence: TGTGCCAGCAGTGACGGACGGGGGACCTACAATGAGCAGTTCTTC. It yields the protein CASSDGRGTYNEQFF.

The chain carries TRBV10-3 and TRBJ2-1; no reliable D call. The V gene lost 2 bases and the J gene lost 3 bases, with 5 bases spanning the gap. CDR1 ENHRY and CDR2 SYGVKD come from the germline V gene. The CDR3 runs to 13 residues. CDR3 sequence: CAISEPVYNEQFF. CDR3 sequence (DNA): TGTGCCATCAGTGAGCCGGTCTACAATGAGCAGTTCTTC.

This clonotype was seen more than once but under ten times. The CDR3 sequence is CASSLKRQREFPHEQFF. CDR3 in DNA: TGTGCCAGCAGCTTAAAGCGGCAGCGGGAGTTTCCCCATGAGCAGTTCTTC. The chain has TRBV7-2 and TRBJ2-1; 8 positions agree with TRBD2. V shed 2 bases and J 8 bases; nucleotides not matched to a gene: 14. This CDR3 has 17 amino acids. In germline, CDR1 is SGHTA, CDR2 FQGNSA.

This clonotype showed up just a few times. CDR3 nucleotide sequence: TGCAGCGTTGACCCGGCAGGGGGAGAGACCCAGTACTTC. Residues: CSVDPAGGETQYF. This chain uses TRBV29-1 with TRBJ2-5; 7 bases map to TRBD1. The CDR3 covers 13 residues. V was clipped by 3 bases and J by 4 bases; unmatched bases: 5. Germline V gives CDR1 SQVTM, CDR2 ANQGSEA.

The CDR3 reads CASSPGGQEIYSNQPQHF. In DNA form, the CDR3 reads TGTGCCAGCAGCCCGGGGGGACAGGAAATCTATAGCAATCAGCCCCAGCATTTT. The chain links TRBV7-4 to TRBJ1-5; 8 positions agree with TRBD1. The CDR3 extends over 18 amino acids. J gave up 0 bases and V 5 bases, and 12 bases lay outside the gene matches. Per the germline V gene, CDR1 is SGHVT and CDR2 is SQSDAQ. Full variable domain (missing parts from reference TRBV7-4 and TRBJ1-5): GAGVSQSPRYKVAKRGRDVALRCDSISGHVTLYWYRQTLGQGSEVLTYSQSDAQRDKSGRPSGRFSAERPERSVSTLKIQRTEQGDSAVYLCASSPGGQEIYSNQPQHFGDGTRLSIL.

The rearrangement uses TRBV7-9 and TRBJ2-1, with 9 bases lining up with TRBD2. Trimming removed 0 bases from V and 9 bases from J; junction bases left unmatched: 6. Looked up from germline, CDR1 is SEHNR and CDR2 is FQNEAQ (reference sequence). The CDR3 loop spans 15 amino acids. CDR3 residues: CASSLAGRGGVEQFF. The CDR3 DNA reads as TGTGCCAGCAGCTTAGCTGGGCGGGGGGGCGTTGAGCAGTTCTTC. The variable domain in full, completed from reference TRBV7-9 and TRBJ2-1, reads DTGVSQNPRHKITKRGQNVTFRCDPISEHNRLYWYRQTLGQGPEFLTYFQNEAQLEKSRLLSDRFSAERPKGSFSTLEIQRTEQGDSAMYLCASSLAGRGGVEQFFGPGTRLTVL.

This clonotype was observed at least ten times. This rearrangement joins TRBV12-3 or TRBV12-4 to TRBJ2-3; D might be TRBD1 (5 bases). The CDR3 extends over 15 amino acids. V lost 2 bases, J lost 4 bases, and 13 bases lay in between. The CDR3 region has the DNA TGTGCCAGCAGTTTAATTAGACAGTTTCCAGATACGCAGTATTTT. Translating it yields CASSLIRQFPDTQYF.

The chain joins TRBV7-2 to TRBJ2-1; D ambiguous. Germline CDR1 reads SGHTA; CDR2 reads FQGNSA. The V end lost 5 bases, the J end lost 6 bases, and 11 bases lay between the germline ends. The CDR3 contains 13 residues. The CDR3 spells CASSRGPSNEQFF. In DNA form, the CDR3 reads TGTGCCAGCAGCCGCGGCCCTAGCAATGAGCAGTTCTTC.

The V gene is TRBV20-1, the J gene TRBJ2-1; 10 nucleotides match TRBD2. V shed 3 bases, J shed 7 bases, and the junction held 18 bases outside the gene matches. CDR3 size: 18 residues. The germline V gene encodes CDR1 DFQATT and CDR2 SNEGSKA (reference sequence). The CDR3 region is CSASGDRSASGSHNEQFF. The CDR3 bases are TGCAGTGCTAGTGGGGATCGGTCGGCTAGCGGGAGTCATAATGAGCAGTTCTTC.

The rearrangement joins TRBV7-2 to TRBJ2-7; 9 positions match TRBD2. The CDR3 sequence is 13 residues long. Looked up from germline, CDR1 is SGHTA and CDR2 is FQGNSA. V dropped 5 bases and J dropped 5; count of bases not matched to a gene: 4. In nucleotides, the CDR3 is TGTGCCAGCAGCGCCGGACTAGCGCACGAGCAGTACTTC. It yields the protein CASSAGLAHEQYF.

The J gene is TRBJ1-1, the V gene TRBV6-1; the D is unclear. The CDR3 runs 12 residues. The V and J ends lost 2 bases and 8 bases respectively, with 9 bases between them. The germline CDR1 and CDR2 sequences are MNHNS and SASEGT. The CDR3 protein is CASSESGEEAFF. The DNA of the CDR3 is TGTGCCAGCAGTGAATCTGGGGAAGAAGCTTTCTTT.

This clonotype was recorded a few times. The genes are TRBV6-2 or TRBV6-3 and TRBJ2-3, with TRBD2 identical over 7 bases. Trimming removed 3 bases from V and 7 bases from J; junction bases left unmatched: 7. This CDR3 has 14 residues. The germline V gene has CDR1 MNHEY and CDR2 SVGEGT. The CDR3 here is CASSYDGGTNTQYF. In nucleotides, the CDR3 is TGTGCCAGCAGTTATGACGGAGGGACTAATACGCAGTATTTT.

This clonotype was picked up many times. V and J are TRBV13 and TRBJ2-4; D gene unclear. Germline lookup yields CDR1 PRHDT and CDR2 FYEKMQ (reference sequence). V was shortened by 0 bases and J by 4 bases, with 1 base between the two germline ends. This CDR3 has 12 amino acids. The CDR3 sequence: CASSLGKNIQYF. Written as DNA, the CDR3 is TGTGCCAGCAGCTTAGGGAAAAACATTCAGTACTTC.

This chain uses TRBV7-9 with TRBJ1-1, with 7 bases matching TRBD1. From germline, CDR1 is SEHNR and CDR2 FQNEAQ (reference sequence). V was pared by 3 bases and J by 5 bases, with 9 bases of the junction left unmatched. CDR3 size: 15 residues. The CDR3 protein is CASSFGTETGTEAFF. The CDR3 nucleotides read TGTGCCAGCAGCTTCGGGACAGAAACTGGGACTGAAGCTTTCTTT.

The table lists this clonotype with a few counts. The rearrangement uses TRBV5-1 and TRBJ1-1; 7 bases map to TRBD1. There are 14 residues in the CDR3. Germline V gene data show CDR1 as SGHRS and CDR2 as YFSETQ. Unmatched junction bases numbered 4, after V lost 4 bases and J lost 1 base. CDR3 sequence (DNA): TGCGCCAGCAGCACGAACAGGGGGAACACTGAAGCTTTCTTT. The encoded protein is CASSTNRGNTEAFF.

This clonotype was recorded at least ten times. This chain joins TRBV12-3 or TRBV12-4 and TRBJ1-1; the D is unclear. CDR3 length: 15 residues. V was trimmed by 8 bases and J by 4 bases, leaving 20 bases between them. CDR3 in amino acids: CASGPAGRLGTEAFF. Written as DNA, the CDR3 is TGTGCCAGCGGGCCGGCAGGTCGGTTGGGCACTGAAGCTTTCTTT.

This clonotype turned up a few times. The CDR3 nucleotides are TGTGCCAGCGGGGGGAGGCACACTGAAGCTTTCTTT. Residues: CASGGRHTEAFF. This chain joins TRBV28 and TRBJ1-1; possibly TRBD1 for D (5 bases). CDR1 and CDR2 from the germline V gene are MDHEN and SYDVKM. The CDR3 sequence is 12 residues long. The V gene lost 8 bases and the J gene lost 3 bases, with 10 bases spanning the gap.

This sequence joins TRBV27 and TRBJ1-1, with 12 bases fitting TRBD1. Germline CDR1 reads MNHEY; CDR2 reads SMNVEV (reference sequence). The CDR3 is made up of 17 amino acids. Losses at the gene ends were 1 base for V and 1 base for J; bases not matched to a gene: 4. The CDR3 region has the DNA TGTGCCAGCAGTTTATACCGGGACAGGGGGCGGAACACTGAAGCTTTCTTT. Its protein is CASSLYRDRGRNTEAFF.

This rearrangement joins TRBV4-1 to TRBJ1-2, with D possibly TRBD1 on 5 matching bases. This CDR3 is 15 amino acids long. The V end was cut by 0 bases, the J end by 0 bases, with 8 bases between. In germline, CDR1 is MGHRA, CDR2 YSYEKL. The CDR3 coding sequence is TGCGCCAGCAGCCAAGAGGGGGGTTCTAACTATGGCTACACCTTC. Residues: CASSQEGGSNYGYTF.